The T cell receptor (beta chain) described here comes from a study of siplizumab effects on memory and regulatory T cells. Study-wide results and caveats: For mappable alloreactive CD4+ clones, the mean Treg-derived fraction was around 74% with siplizumab and approximately 30% in controls. The suppressive capacity of proliferating Tregs from siplizumab cultures remained unconfirmed.

Trimming shortened V by 4 bases and J by 0 bases, and 10 bases separated the two germline ends. CDR3 length equals 14 residues. The V gene's germline CDR1 is SGHTA and CDR2 FQGNSA. The table came from immunoSEQ multiplex PCR; TCRdb's copy has only in-frame clones and leaves some out. In the table there are roughly 62,000 clones, roughly 85% of which are singletons. Where three donor pairs were concerned, the unstimulated naive, memory, effector memory and TEMRA subsets underwent sequencing. With regard to this clone: Its antigen is currently unknown.

This TCR came from a human donor in good health. The chain recombines TRBV7-2 with TRBJ2-7, with D tentatively TRBD1 (5 bases). Sequencing used memory CD4+ T cells sorted from blood. CDR3 region: CASSSDRVSYEQYF. For the CDR3, the DNA is TGTGCCAGCAGCTCCGACAGAGTCTCCTACGAGCAGTACTTC.